Listed here is a single TCR beta chain. This entry is derived from a study of blood T cell repertoires in COVID-19. On the study more broadly: COVID-19 samples collected from the United States, Italy and Spain covered acute and convalescent phases.

Germline CDR1 and CDR2: MGHRA and YSYEKL. With V trimmed by 0 bases and J by 9 bases, 10 bases remained unmatched. This CDR3 has 17 residues. Source study methods: The assay estimated nucleated cells by amplifying reference gene primers. Libraries were prepared by immunoSEQ multiplex PCR; TCRdb keeps only in-frame clonotypes and omits some of them. From that table come the V and J calls and clone size; the DNA was used to work out D and trimming. The sample includes some 180,000 clones, 84% of them seen just once. The clonotype originates from a human donor in a cohort sampled during active COVID-19. The chain uses TRBV4-1 and TRBJ2-4; 11 bases fit TRBD1. The sequenced sample consisted of peripheral blood. CDR3 amino acids: CASSQDTPDRGRTIQYF. Here the CDR3 DNA reads TGCGCCAGCAGCCAAGATACACCGGACAGGGGGCGAACCATTCAGTACTTC.